Each of the 17 T cell receptor beta chains below was sequenced from the same sample in a study of T cell responses to AZD1222 COVID-19 vaccine. TCRdb's table, derived via immunoSEQ multiplex PCR, lists solely in-frame clones and lacks some. The sample carries some 110,000 clones, roughly nine tenths recorded once. The specimen comprised peripheral blood, sampled on day 0 of AZD1222 vaccination. The receptor set was obtained from an adult in good health.

The rearrangement uses TRBV19 and TRBJ1-2, with D hard to call. Germline CDR1 is LNHDA and CDR2 is SQIVND (reference sequence). The ends were cut back, 6 bases at V and 8 bases at J, with 13 bases in the middle. This CDR3 is 12 amino acids long. CDR3 sequence (DNA): TGTGCCAGTAGCCAACAGAACGGGGGCTACACCTTC. Translating gives CASSQQNGGYTF.

This chain connects TRBV7-9 to TRBJ2-1; D perhaps matches TRBD2 (5 bases). The germline V gene has CDR1 SEHNR and CDR2 FQNEAQ (reference sequence). The V end was cut by 5 bases, the J end by 8 bases, with 13 bases between. The CDR3 length is 13 residues. The CDR3 sequence: CASSPRLWDEQFF. CDR3 bases: TGTGCCAGCAGCCCCCGACTATGGGATGAGCAGTTCTTC.

This chain joins TRBV11-2 and TRBJ2-3; 7 positions agree with TRBD2. The ends lost 8 bases at V and 4 bases at J; junction bases unmatched: 3. This CDR3 has 12 amino acids. Germline CDR1 and CDR2: SGHAT and FQNNGV. The CDR3 nucleotides are TGTGCCAGCTGTGGACTAGCAGATACGCAGTATTTT. Protein sequence: CASCGLADTQYF. Full variable domain (outside the CDR3, taken from reference TRBV11-2 and TRBJ2-3): EAGVAQSPRYKIIEKRQSVAFWCNPISGHATLYWYQQILGQGPKLLIQFQNNGVVDDSQLPKDRFSAERLKGVDSTLKIQPAKLEDSAVYLCASCGLADTQYFGPGTRLTVL.

Only one count was recorded for this clone. This chain joins TRBV29-1 and TRBJ1-5, with D possibly TRBD1 on 6 matching bases. In germline, CDR1 is SQVTM, CDR2 ANQGSEA. This CDR3 has 13 amino acids. V was pared by 7 bases and J by 6 bases, with 16 bases between. The DNA for the CDR3 is TGCAGCGCCGCCACAGGGCTGGGTCAGCCCCAGCATTTT. Translated: CSAATGLGQPQHF.

The V call is TRBV18, the J call TRBJ1-2; 10 nucleotides match TRBD1. The length of the CDR3 is 14 residues. V dropped 3 bases and J dropped 5; count of bases not matched to a gene: 3. Germline lookup yields CDR1 KGHSH and CDR2 LQKENI. CDR3 residues: CASSPGTGEYGYTF. The CDR3 nucleotides are TGTGCCAGCTCACCTGGGACAGGGGAATATGGCTACACCTTC.

The chain couples TRBV9 to TRBJ1-5; D is possibly TRBD1 (5 bases). CDR1 is SGDLS and CDR2 is YYNGEE in the germline V gene. With 0 bases removed from V and 3 bases from J, the gap between germline ends came to 10 bases. This CDR3 is 15 amino acids long. CDR3 coding DNA: TGTGCCAGCAGCGTAGCCGGGGGGGTCAATCAGCCCCAGCATTTT. Amino acids: CASSVAGGVNQPQHF.

This rearrangement joins TRBV2 to TRBJ1-6; tentative D call: TRBD1 (5 bases). The V and J ends lost 4 bases and 10 bases respectively, with 14 bases between them. The CDR3 runs to 14 residues. Per germline, CDR1 SNHLY and CDR2 FYNNEI. The CDR3 DNA is TGTGCCAGCAGTGTGAAGGGGTCGGGGTCACCCCTCCACTTT. It encodes CASSVKGSGSPLHF.

This clone showed up just once. The chain uses TRBV6-2 or TRBV6-3 and TRBJ1-1; TRBD1 matches at 12 bases. Per germline, CDR1 MNHEY and CDR2 SVGEGT. Germline trimming cut 5 bases from V and 4 bases from J; bases unmatched to any gene: 5. The length of the CDR3 is 15 residues. CDR3 loop: CASSRPGQGATEAFF. CDR3 DNA: TGTGCCAGCAGTCGCCCGGGACAGGGGGCCACTGAAGCTTTCTTT.

The chain uses TRBV2 and TRBJ1-2; D may be TRBD1 (5 bases). This CDR3 is 15 amino acids long. In germline, CDR1 is SNHLY, CDR2 FYNNEI. Trimming pared 5 bases from V and 6 bases from J, leaving 19 bases between. The DNA for the CDR3 is TGTGCCAGCAGTAACCTCCGGGCAGGGACCCATGGCTACACCTTC. Its translation: CASSNLRAGTHGYTF.

V usage is TRBV6-6 and J usage is TRBJ1-2, with D maybe TRBD1 (6 bases). Per the germline V gene, CDR1 is MNHNY and CDR2 is SVGAGI (reference sequence). V was cut by 6 bases and J by 8 bases, with 28 bases left in between. CDR3 size: 17 residues. CDR3 sequence reads: CASSRFPGDLGSEGYTF. The CDR3 nucleotides read TGTGCCAGCAGCCGATTTCCAGGGGATCTAGGCTCGGAGGGCTACACCTTC.

The V call is TRBV28, the J call TRBJ2-4, with D maybe TRBD2 (5 bases). CDR1 is MDHEN, CDR2 SYDVKM, per germline. Trimming took off 3 bases at V and 6 bases at J, with 12 bases between the two ends. The CDR3 is 14 amino acids. This chain's CDR3 is CASSLAGVGNIQYF. The CDR3 DNA follows: TGTGCCAGCAGTTTGGCCGGGGTGGGAAACATTCAGTACTTC. Variable domain in full (rest from reference TRBV28 and TRBJ2-4): DVKVTQSSRYLVKRTGEKVFLECVQDMDHENMFWYRQDPGLGLRLIYFSYDVKMKEKGDIPEGYSVSREKKERFSLILESASTNQTSMYLCASSLAGVGNIQYFGAGTRLSVL.

This clone was observed a single time. V usage is TRBV19 and J usage is TRBJ2-1; 7 nucleotides match TRBD2. V trimming: 9 bases; J trimming: 1 base; junction bases outside the gene matches: 3. Germline lookup yields CDR1 LNHDA and CDR2 SQIVND (reference sequence). This CDR3 has 13 residues. CDR3 in DNA: TGTGCCAGCCGGACTAGATCCTACAATGAGCAGTTCTTC. Protein sequence: CASRTRSYNEQFF. The full variable domain, rest sourced from reference TRBV19 and TRBJ2-1, is DGGITQSPKYLFRKEGQNVTLSCEQNLNHDAMYWYRQDPGQGLRLIYYSQIVNDFQKGDIAEGYSVSREKKESFPLTVTSAQKNPTAFYLCASRTRSYNEQFFGPGTRLTVL.

The chain couples TRBV1 to TRBJ1-5; no check of the table's D call, TRBD1, against the DNA was made. TRBV1 is labeled a pseudogene. CDR3 length equals 15 residues. CDR3 DNA: TGCACCAGCAGCCAAGTGGGGCAGGGGGTTCAGCCCCAGCATTTT. Translating it yields CTSSQVGQGVQPQHF.

The chain uses TRBV2 and TRBJ1-1; D unresolved. V was cut by 6 bases and J by 1 base, with 15 bases left in between. Germline V gives CDR1 SNHLY, CDR2 FYNNEI. The CDR3 length is 15 residues. The DNA of the CDR3 is TGTGCCAGCAGCGAGCGGGGATGGGGGAACACTGAAGCTTTCTTT. Translated: CASSERGWGNTEAFF.

The chain uses TRBV6-5 and TRBJ1-1, with D unresolved. Germline CDR1 is MNHEY and CDR2 is SVGAGI. V lost 5 bases to trimming and J lost 1 base, with 11 bases between them. This CDR3 spans 14 amino acids. The CDR3 sequence is CASSPRTGNTEAFF. The DNA for the CDR3 is TGTGCCAGCAGTCCGCGGACCGGGAACACTGAAGCTTTCTTT.

The chain carries TRBV19 and TRBJ1-5; 8 bases are a match to TRBD1. The CDR3 spans 17 residues. The trim removed 6 bases at V and 0 bases at J, leaving 10 bases unmatched. Germline values: CDR1 LNHDA, CDR2 SQIVND (reference sequence). CDR3 protein: CASSNSGGTGSNQPQHF. The CDR3 coding sequence is TGTGCCAGTAGCAATTCGGGGGGGACAGGTAGCAATCAGCCCCAGCATTTT. The whole variable domain, filled in from reference TRBV19 and TRBJ1-5, reads DGGITQSPKYLFRKEGQNVTLSCEQNLNHDAMYWYRQDPGQGLRLIYYSQIVNDFQKGDIAEGYSVSREKKESFPLTVTSAQKNPTAFYLCASSNSGGTGSNQPQHFGDGTRLSIL.

This chain uses TRBV19 with TRBJ2-1; the match to TRBD2 covers 8 bases. From germline, CDR1 is LNHDA and CDR2 SQIVND (reference sequence). The CDR3 is made up of 14 amino acids. V lost 5 bases, J lost 9 bases, and 9 bases stayed unmatched. The CDR3 is CASSQAGGNSEQFF. DNA for the CDR3: TGTGCCAGTAGTCAGGCGGGGGGTAACAGTGAGCAGTTCTTC. The complete variable domain, with remaining parts taken from reference TRBV19 and TRBJ2-1, reads DGGITQSPKYLFRKEGQNVTLSCEQNLNHDAMYWYRQDPGQGLRLIYYSQIVNDFQKGDIAEGYSVSREKKESFPLTVTSAQKNPTAFYLCASSQAGGNSEQFFGPGTRLTVL.